The 30 T cell receptor beta chains below were found in one sample sequenced in a study of blood T cell repertoires in COVID-19. The repertoire was sequenced with immunoSEQ multiplex PCR; TCRdb's copy has only in-frame clones and lacks some. The sample holds approximately 350,000 clones, about 89% seen once. The specimen sequenced was peripheral blood. These receptors all come from a man between 35 and 55 years old with acute or convalescent COVID-19.

The chain has TRBV30 and TRBJ1-4; tentative D call: TRBD1 (5 bases). The CDR3 loop spans 13 amino acids. Trimming cost V 8 bases and J 8 bases, with 18 bases left between them. The germline V gene has CDR1 GTSNPN and CDR2 SVGIG (reference sequence). The CDR3 loop reads CAGGTHRGEKLFF. The CDR3 coding sequence is TGTGCCGGGGGGACCCATCGGGGGGAAAAACTGTTTTTT.

The gene calls are TRBV9 and TRBJ2-1; 8 bases are shared with TRBD2. Germline trimming cut 0 bases from V and 3 bases from J; bases unmatched to any gene: 5. The germline V gene encodes CDR1 SGDLS and CDR2 YYNGEE. The CDR3 covers 16 residues. Here the CDR3 DNA reads TGTGCCAGCAGCGTAGCGGTAGCGGGGCTCTACAATGAGCAGTTCTTC. Translation gives CASSVAVAGLYNEQFF.

The J gene is TRBJ1-5, the V gene TRBV13; D uncertain. Trimming stripped 0 bases from V and 6 bases from J, with 6 bases between. Germline-derived CDR1 and CDR2 are PRHDT and FYEKMQ (reference sequence). The CDR3 has 13 residues. CDR3 amino acids: CASSLGRVQPQHF. CDR3 DNA: TGTGCCAGCAGCTTAGGGAGGGTTCAGCCCCAGCATTTT. Filled out from reference TRBV13 and TRBJ1-5, the complete variable domain reads AAGVIQSPRHLIKEKRETATLKCYPIPRHDTVYWYQQGPGQDPQFLISFYEKMQSDKGSIPDRFSAQQFSDYHSELNMSSLELGDSALYFCASSLGRVQPQHFGDGTRLSIL.

The chain has TRBV24-1 and TRBJ1-5; D might be TRBD1 (5 bases). Trimming stripped 3 bases from V and 1 base from J, with 18 bases between. Per the germline V gene, CDR1 is KGHDR and CDR2 is SFDVKD. CDR3 length: 18 residues. The CDR3 protein is CATSDTAMGLLSNQPQHF. The CDR3 DNA sequence: TGTGCCACCAGTGATACCGCTATGGGGCTACTGAGCAATCAGCCCCAGCATTTT.

This clone was picked up one time. The chain joins TRBV11-1 to TRBJ2-2; tentative D call: TRBD1 (6 bases). Deletions cut 3 bases from V and 6 bases from J, with 11 bases between. The V gene's germline CDR1 is SGHAT and CDR2 FQDESV (reference sequence). The CDR3 has 14 residues. This CDR3 reads CASSFYRDAGELFF. In DNA form, the CDR3 reads TGTGCCAGCAGCTTTTACAGGGATGCCGGGGAGCTGTTTTTT.

This chain connects TRBV28 to TRBJ2-2; 7 bases are a match to TRBD2. The CDR3 spans 15 residues. The junction had 5 bases not matched to a gene; V was cut back by 2 bases and J by 5 bases. The germline V gene has CDR1 MDHEN and CDR2 SYDVKM. DNA for the CDR3: TGTGCCAGCAGTTTAGGCAGGGAGGGAACCGGGGAGCTGTTTTTT. It specifies CASSLGREGTGELFF.

J is TRBJ1-2 and V is TRBV18, with D hard to call. This CDR3 comprises 13 residues. CDR1 is KGHSH, CDR2 LQKENI, per germline. Between the trimmed V and J ends, which lost 4 bases and 6 bases, there was a span of 12 bases. The CDR3 loop is CASSLPGQHGYTF. In DNA, the CDR3 is TGTGCCAGCTCACTCCCTGGGCAGCATGGCTACACCTTC. The whole variable domain, filled in from reference TRBV18 and TRBJ1-2, reads NAGVMQNPRHLVRRRGQEARLRCSPMKGHSHVYWYRQLPEEGLKFMVYLQKENIIDESGMPKERFSAEFPKEGPSILRIQQVVRGDSAAYFCASSLPGQHGYTFGSGTRLTVV.

V and J are TRBV5-1 and TRBJ2-3; maybe TRBD2 (6 bases). Trimming pared 1 base from V and 4 bases from J, leaving 22 bases between. CDR1 is SGHRS and CDR2 is YFSETQ in the germline V gene. This CDR3 region has 18 residues. In DNA, the CDR3 is TGCGCCAGCAGCTTGACTTACTGGCGGGGCCCTGGCCCAGATACGCAGTATTTT. Its translation: CASSLTYWRGPGPDTQYF.

This clone has just one count. The chain employs TRBV28 and TRBJ1-2, with D possibly matching TRBD1 (6 bases). The CDR3 sequence is 15 residues long. V shed 6 bases and J shed 4 bases, with 18 bases lying between them. Germline V lookup: CDR1 MDHEN, CDR2 SYDVKM. The CDR3 spells CASSKGGRNRYGYTF. The CDR3 DNA reads TGTGCCAGCAGCAAGGGGGGGAGGAATCGCTATGGCTACACCTTC.

V usage is TRBV11-2 and J usage is TRBJ1-6, with 7 bases matching TRBD1. V lost 5 bases and J lost 5; bases outside the gene matches: 12. The CDR3 spans 17 residues. The germline V gene encodes CDR1 SGHAT and CDR2 FQNNGV. CDR3 sequence reads: CASSPIGYRGDNSPLHF. As DNA, the CDR3 is TGTGCCAGCAGCCCTATTGGGTACAGGGGAGATAATTCACCCCTCCACTTT.

The rearrangement joins TRBV30 to TRBJ1-3; the match to TRBD1 covers 7 bases. Trimming at V came to 1 base and at J to 7 bases, leaving 4 bases not matched to a gene. The CDR3 is made up of 13 amino acids. Germline CDR1 is GTSNPN and CDR2 is SVGIG (reference sequence). The CDR3 DNA reads TGTGCCTGGAGTGCGACAGGGATCAACACCATATATTTT. This gives the protein CAWSATGINTIYF.

The chain is built from TRBV7-9 and TRBJ2-5, with D maybe TRBD2 (5 bases). This CDR3 is built from 14 residues. The V and J ends lost 5 bases and 5 bases respectively, with 15 bases between them. Germline CDR1 reads SEHNR; CDR2 reads FQNEAQ (reference sequence). As DNA, the CDR3 is TGTGCCAGCAGCCGAACTAGTTCCGGGGAGACCCAGTACTTC. This sequence encodes CASSRTSSGETQYF.

This chain connects TRBV7-3 to TRBJ1-1; 8 bases line up with TRBD1. The CDR3 covers 16 residues. Looked up from germline, CDR1 is SGHTA and CDR2 is FQGTGA. J gave up 2 bases and V 5 bases, and 10 bases lay outside the gene matches. The CDR3 here is CASSPERQGLNTEAFF. CDR3 sequence (DNA): TGTGCCAGCAGCCCCGAAAGACAGGGGCTAAACACTGAAGCTTTCTTT.

The CDR3 loop reads CASSLYGLAGALYEQYF. The DNA for the CDR3 is TGTGCCAGCAGTTTATATGGCCTAGCGGGAGCATTATACGAGCAGTACTTC. The chain carries TRBV28 and TRBJ2-7; TRBD2 aligns across 10 bases. The ends lost 1 base at V and 4 bases at J; junction bases unmatched: 10. The CDR3 covers 17 residues. Germline lookup yields CDR1 MDHEN and CDR2 SYDVKM.

This clone was seen more than once but under ten times. The CDR3 sequence: CASSGIRVGNTEAFF. For the CDR3, the DNA is TGTGCCAGCAGCGGAATCAGGGTTGGGAACACTGAAGCTTTCTTT. The chain combines TRBV2 with TRBJ1-1; weak D call: TRBD1 (5 bases). The CDR3 runs 15 residues. Per germline, CDR1 SNHLY and CDR2 FYNNEI. Between the trimmed V and J ends, which lost 6 bases and 1 base, there was a span of 15 bases. The full variable domain, rest sourced from reference TRBV2 and TRBJ1-1, is EPEVTQTPSHQVTQMGQEVILRCVPISNHLYFYWYRQILGQKVEFLVSFYNNEISEKSEIFDDQFSVERPDGSNFTLKIRSTKLEDSAMYFCASSGIRVGNTEAFFGQGTRLTVV.

The CDR3 sequence: CASSTRQGKGSNQPQHF. DNA for the CDR3: TGTGCCAGTAGTACCCGACAGGGTAAAGGGAGCAATCAGCCCCAGCATTTT. The chain recombines TRBV19 with TRBJ1-5; 7 bases line up with TRBD1. V shed 4 bases and J 1 base; nucleotides not matched to a gene: 10. Germline CDR1 reads LNHDA; CDR2 reads SQIVND (reference sequence). This CDR3 has 17 amino acids.

The rearrangement joins TRBV6-5 to TRBJ2-3; TRBD1 is a possible D gene (8 bases). This CDR3 has 15 residues. V was shortened by 0 bases and J by 5 bases, with 12 bases between the two germline ends. Germline loops: CDR1 MNHEY, CDR2 SVGAGI. The CDR3 DNA is TGTGCCAGCAGTTACTCGAACAGGGGGGGAGATACGCAGTATTTT. This sequence encodes CASSYSNRGGDTQYF.

This sequence joins TRBV2 and TRBJ2-3, with 10 bases that match TRBD1. There are 15 residues in the CDR3. V was pared by 8 bases and J by 1 base, with 6 bases of the junction left unmatched. Per the germline V gene, CDR1 is SNHLY and CDR2 is FYNNEI. This CDR3 is CASAPGTGGTDTQYF. The DNA for the CDR3 is TGTGCCAGCGCCCCCGGGACAGGGGGCACAGATACGCAGTATTTT.

V is TRBV7-3 and J is TRBJ1-6; unclear D gene. There are 15 residues in the CDR3. CDR1 SGHTA and CDR2 FQGTGA come from the germline V gene. Trimming removed 5 bases at V and 10 bases at J, with 18 bases between. CDR3 DNA sequence: TGTGCCAGCAGCGCCCAACCGGGGAGTGGGTCACCCCTCCACTTT. It codes for CASSAQPGSGSPLHF.

This clone was recorded only once. The chain has TRBV28 and TRBJ1-2; possibly TRBD1 for D (6 bases). The CDR3 extends over 14 amino acids. Germline CDR1 and CDR2: MDHEN and SYDVKM. The V gene lost 4 bases and the J gene lost 4 bases, with 13 bases spanning the gap. The CDR3 protein is CASSSIRGGYGYTF. The CDR3 DNA sequence: TGTGCCAGCAGTTCCATCAGGGGTGGCTATGGCTACACCTTC.

The rearrangement uses TRBV30 and TRBJ1-2; D call uncertain. Germline loops: CDR1 GTSNPN, CDR2 SVGIG (reference sequence). The CDR3 has 15 amino acids. V was clipped by 0 bases and J by 3 bases, with 14 bases between them. The CDR3 DNA reads TGTGCCTGGAGTGTACGGCCAGACCGGGACTATGGCTACACCTTC. This translates into CAWSVRPDRDYGYTF.

This chain joins TRBV29-1 and TRBJ2-3; a weak D match, TRBD1 (6 bases). The CDR3 is made up of 17 amino acids. V was clipped by 3 bases and J by 4 bases, with 23 bases between them. Germline CDR1 and CDR2: SQVTM and ANQGSEA. CDR3 bases: TGCAGCGTTGACGCGGGCCCACAGGGTGTCGGCGCAGATACGCAGTATTTT. Its protein is CSVDAGPQGVGADTQYF.

The chain carries TRBV29-1 and TRBJ2-1; 9 bases are shared with TRBD2. The CDR3 totals 13 residues. Germline loops: CDR1 SQVTM, CDR2 ANQGSEA. V was pared by 4 bases and J by 8 bases, with 6 bases of the junction left unmatched. The CDR3 sequence is CSVGSGRGYEQFF. In nucleotides, the CDR3 is TGCAGCGTTGGTAGCGGGAGAGGTTATGAGCAGTTCTTC.

V and J are TRBV7-9 and TRBJ1-1; 7 nucleotides agree with TRBD1. This CDR3 comprises 15 residues. Germline CDR1 is SEHNR and CDR2 is FQNEAQ (reference sequence). The V and J ends lost 1 base and 2 bases, in that order; junction bases with no gene match: 4. In DNA form, the CDR3 reads TGTGCCAGCAGCTTAGAAGGGGGCTCCAACACTGAAGCTTTCTTT. Its translation is CASSLEGGSNTEAFF.

This chain connects TRBV27 to TRBJ2-7; the D is unclear. Germline V gene lookup returns CDR1 MNHEY and CDR2 SMNVEV (reference sequence). The CDR3 covers 13 residues. V was pared by 5 bases and J by 0 bases, with 8 bases between. The DNA of the CDR3 is TGTGCCAGCAGTCCCCCAAACTCCTACGAGCAGTACTTC. Its protein is CASSPPNSYEQYF.

The chain carries TRBV4-1 and TRBJ2-7; TRBD1 aligns across 9 bases. J lost 6 bases, V lost 3 bases, and 9 bases had no gene match. Germline V gene sequence: CDR1 MGHRA, CDR2 YSYEKL. The CDR3 spans 15 residues. The CDR3 loop reads CASSQETGGRGEQYF. CDR3 DNA sequence: TGCGCCAGCAGCCAGGAGACAGGGGGAAGGGGCGAGCAGTACTTC.

The J gene is TRBJ2-2, the V gene TRBV4-2; 14 nucleotides match TRBD2. Trimming took 2 bases from V and 3 from J; bases not matched to a gene: 8. Germline lookup yields CDR1 LGHNA and CDR2 YNFKEQ. The CDR3 runs to 19 residues. The CDR3 protein is CASSQPGLAGVVDTGELFF. DNA for the CDR3: TGTGCCAGCAGCCAACCGGGACTAGCGGGAGTCGTTGACACCGGGGAGCTGTTTTTT.

The chain combines TRBV10-3 with TRBJ1-6; D is unresolved. With 2 bases removed from V and 9 bases from J, the gap between germline ends came to 11 bases. This CDR3 region has 14 residues. Germline loops: CDR1 ENHRY, CDR2 SYGVKD. CDR3 residues: CAISERGLGSPLHF. The CDR3 DNA sequence: TGTGCCATCAGTGAGAGAGGGTTAGGTTCACCCCTCCACTTT.

Points on this clone: The same CDR3 also results from other DNA sequences found in this sample. CDR3 sequence (DNA): TGCGCCAGCAGCTTGGGCGGCTTGAACACTGAAGCTTTCTTT. This gives the protein CASSLGGLNTEAFF. This rearrangement joins TRBV5-1 to TRBJ1-1; D remains ambiguous. The CDR3 contains 14 residues. Germline lookup yields CDR1 SGHRS and CDR2 YFSETQ. V was clipped by 0 bases and J by 0 bases, with 6 bases between them. The variable domain in full, completed from reference TRBV5-1 and TRBJ1-1, reads KAGVTQTPRYLIKTRGQQVTLSCSPISGHRSVSWYQQTPGQGLQFLFEYFSETQRNKGNFPGRFSGRQFSNSRSEMNVSTLELGDSALYLCASSLGGLNTEAFFGQGTRLTVV.

The chain combines TRBV30 with TRBJ2-1; 8 bases fit TRBD2. CDR1 and CDR2 (germline): GTSNPN, SVGIG (reference sequence). J lost 9 bases, V lost 5 bases, and 9 bases had no gene match. This CDR3 spans 13 amino acids. The CDR3 is CAWEAGVGSEQFF. CDR3 coding DNA: TGTGCCTGGGAAGCGGGGGTCGGGTCTGAGCAGTTCTTC.